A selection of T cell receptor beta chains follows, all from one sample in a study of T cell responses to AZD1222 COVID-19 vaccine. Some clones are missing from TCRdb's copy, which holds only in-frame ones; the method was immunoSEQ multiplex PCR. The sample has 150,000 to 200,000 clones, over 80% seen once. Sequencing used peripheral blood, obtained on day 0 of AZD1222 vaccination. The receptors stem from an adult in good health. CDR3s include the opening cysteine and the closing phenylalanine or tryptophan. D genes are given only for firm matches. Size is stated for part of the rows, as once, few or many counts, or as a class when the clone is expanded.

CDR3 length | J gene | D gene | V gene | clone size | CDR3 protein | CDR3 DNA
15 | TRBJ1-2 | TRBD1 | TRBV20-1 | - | CSASLGGGGSPGYTF | TGCAGTGCTAGTCTCGGAGGGGGCGGATCCCCTGGCTACACCTTC
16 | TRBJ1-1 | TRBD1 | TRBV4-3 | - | CASSQALSGGSAEAFF | TGCGCCAGCAGCCAAGCTCTATCAGGGGGCAGCGCTGAAGCTTTCTTT
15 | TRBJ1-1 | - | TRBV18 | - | CASSPSQAQGPEAFF | TGTGCCAGCTCACCATCTCAAGCACAAGGCCCTGAAGCTTTCTTT
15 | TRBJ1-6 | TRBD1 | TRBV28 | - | CASSTGQGNNSPLHF | TGTGCCAGCAGCACCGGACAGGGGAATAATTCACCCCTCCACTTT
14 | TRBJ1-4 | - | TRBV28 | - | CASNIQGPNEKLFF | TGTGCCAGCAACATACAGGGCCCTAATGAAAAACTGTTTTTT
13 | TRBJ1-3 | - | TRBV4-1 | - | CASSQLRENTIYF | TGCGCCAGCAGCCAGTTGAGGGAAAACACCATATATTTT
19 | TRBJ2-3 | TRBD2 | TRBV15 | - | CATSREGLAGGFSTDTQYF | TGTGCCACCAGCAGGGAGGGACTAGCGGGGGGGTTTAGCACAGATACGCAGTATTTT
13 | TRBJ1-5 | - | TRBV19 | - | CASDSQWGQPQHF | TGTGCCAGCGACTCTCAATGGGGACAGCCCCAGCATTTT
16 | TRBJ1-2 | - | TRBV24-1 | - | CATSDPFSFSVHGYTF | TGTGCCACCAGTGATCCCTTCTCATTCAGCGTCCATGGCTACACCTTC
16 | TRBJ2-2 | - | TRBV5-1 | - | CASSFSSGPSAGELFF | TGCGCCAGCAGCTTCTCGTCGGGCCCCTCTGCCGGGGAGCTGTTTTTT
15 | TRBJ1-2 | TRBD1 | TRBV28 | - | CASSLSDRDNYGYTF | TGTGCCAGCAGTTTATCCGACAGGGATAACTATGGCTACACCTTC
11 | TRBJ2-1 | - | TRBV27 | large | CASSSLSEQFF | TGTGCCAGCAGTTCCCTAAGTGAGCAGTTCTTC
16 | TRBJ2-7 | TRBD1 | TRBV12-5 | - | CASGLGRDRGSYEQYF | TGTGCTAGTGGTTTGGGTAGGGACAGGGGGTCCTACGAGCAGTACTTC
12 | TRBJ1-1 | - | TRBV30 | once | CAWSLENTEAFF | TGTGCCTGGAGCCTAGAGAACACTGAAGCTTTCTTT
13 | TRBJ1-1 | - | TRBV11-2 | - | CASSFSGNTEAFF | TGTGCCAGCAGCTTCTCGGGGAACACTGAAGCTTTCTTT
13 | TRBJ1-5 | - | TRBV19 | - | CASRRAGNQPQHF | TGTGCCAGTAGGCGGGCGGGCAATCAGCCCCAGCATTTT
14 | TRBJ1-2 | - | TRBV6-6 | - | CASSYSKGDYGYTF | TGTGCCAGCAGTTACTCGAAAGGGGACTATGGCTACACCTTC
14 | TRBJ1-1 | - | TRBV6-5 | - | CASKPLRGNTEAFF | TGTGCCAGCAAGCCACTAAGGGGGAACACTGAAGCTTTCTTT
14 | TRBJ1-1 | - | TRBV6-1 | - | CASSEGPQNTEAFF | TGTGCCAGCAGTGAGGGCCCACAAAACACTGAAGCTTTCTTT
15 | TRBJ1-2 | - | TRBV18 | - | CASSPPFITNYGYTF | TGTGCCAGCTCACCACCGTTTATAACTAACTATGGCTACACCTTC
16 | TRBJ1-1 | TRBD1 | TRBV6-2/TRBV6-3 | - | CASSYTEQGGDHEAFF | TGTGCCAGCAGTTACACAGAACAGGGGGGAGATCATGAAGCTTTCTTT
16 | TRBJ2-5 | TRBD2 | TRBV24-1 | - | CATSGPVERGGWSQYF | TGTGCCACCAGTGGTCCCGTGGAGCGGGGGGGCTGGTCCCAGTACTTC
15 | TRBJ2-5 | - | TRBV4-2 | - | CASSQENSAQETQYF | TGTGCCAGCAGCCAAGAGAATAGCGCCCAAGAGACCCAGTACTTC
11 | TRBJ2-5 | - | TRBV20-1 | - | CSAPWEETQYF | TGCAGTGCACCATGGGAGGAGACCCAGTACTTC
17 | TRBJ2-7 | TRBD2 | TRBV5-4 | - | CASSLATSGSIPYEQYF | TGTGCCAGCAGCCTGGCCACTAGCGGGAGTATCCCCTACGAGCAGTACTTC
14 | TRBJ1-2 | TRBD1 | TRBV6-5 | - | CASSFSGGADGYTF | TGTGCCAGCAGTTTTTCAGGGGGCGCGGACGGCTACACCTTC
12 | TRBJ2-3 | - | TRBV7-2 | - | CASSRLADTQYF | TGTGCCAGCAGTCGGCTAGCAGATACGCAGTATTTT
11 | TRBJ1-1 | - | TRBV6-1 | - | CASSTDTEAFF | TGTGCCAGCAGTACCGACACTGAAGCTTTCTTT
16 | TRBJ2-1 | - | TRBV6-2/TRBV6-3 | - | CASSMFLQAAYNEQFF | TGTGCCAGCAGTATGTTTCTCCAGGCAGCCTACAATGAGCAGTTCTTC
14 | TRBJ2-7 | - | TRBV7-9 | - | CASSASGLSYEQYF | TGTGCCAGCAGCGCTAGTGGACTCTCCTACGAGCAGTACTTC
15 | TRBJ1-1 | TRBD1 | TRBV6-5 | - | CASRYGTGTHTEAFF | TGTGCCAGCAGATATGGGACAGGGACGCACACTGAAGCTTTCTTT
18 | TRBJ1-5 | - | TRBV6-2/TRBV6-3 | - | CASSSGAGGKMLDQPQHF | TGTGCCAGCAGTTCCGGGGCCGGGGGAAAGATGCTCGATCAGCCCCAGCATTTT
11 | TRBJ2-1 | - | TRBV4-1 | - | CASSPPGEQFF | TGCGCCAGCAGCCCACCAGGGGAGCAGTTCTTC
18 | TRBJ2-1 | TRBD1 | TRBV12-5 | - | CASGLVLTGQSSYNEQFF | TGTGCTAGTGGTTTGGTACTAACGGGACAGAGCTCCTACAATGAGCAGTTCTTC
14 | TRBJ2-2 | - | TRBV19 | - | CASSNTENTGELFF | TGTGCCAGTAGTAACACAGAGAACACCGGGGAGCTGTTTTTT
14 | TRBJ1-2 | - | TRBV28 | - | CASSSTGQNYGYTF | TGTGCCAGCAGTAGCACGGGACAAAACTATGGCTACACCTTC
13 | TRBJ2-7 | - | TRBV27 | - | CASAGSGSYEQYF | TGTGCCAGTGCGGGGTCTGGGTCGTACGAGCAGTACTTC
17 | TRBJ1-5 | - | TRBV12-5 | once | CASGLAKDSYSNQPQHF | TGTGCTAGTGGTTTGGCCAAGGACAGCTATAGCAATCAGCCCCAGCATTTT
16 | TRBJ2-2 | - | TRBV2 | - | CASTESIVGYTGELFF | TGTGCCAGCACCGAAAGTATTGTCGGGTACACCGGGGAGCTGTTTTTT
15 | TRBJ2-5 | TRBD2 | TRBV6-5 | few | CASSGTSGGAETQYF | TGTGCCAGCAGCGGGACTAGCGGGGGGGCAGAGACCCAGTACTTC
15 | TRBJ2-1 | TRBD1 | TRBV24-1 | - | CATSDPGGPYNEQFF | TGTGCCACCAGTGATCCAGGGGGCCCCTACAATGAGCAGTTCTTC
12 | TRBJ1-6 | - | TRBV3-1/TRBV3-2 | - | CASSQDYSPLHF | TGTGCCAGCAGCCAAGACTATTCACCCCTCCACTTT
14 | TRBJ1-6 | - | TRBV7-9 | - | CASSLDRDNSPLHF | TGTGCCAGCAGCTTAGACAGGGATAATTCACCCCTCCACTTT
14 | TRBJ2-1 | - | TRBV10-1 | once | CASSDYRAFDEQFF | TGCGCCAGCAGTGACTACAGGGCCTTTGATGAGCAGTTCTTC
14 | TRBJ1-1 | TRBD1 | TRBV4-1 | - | CASSPGQGNTEAFF | TGCGCCAGCAGCCCGGGACAGGGTAACACTGAAGCTTTCTTT
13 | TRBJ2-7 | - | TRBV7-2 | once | CASSFAGPYEQYF | TGTGCCAGCAGCTTTGCGGGTCCCTACGAGCAGTACTTC
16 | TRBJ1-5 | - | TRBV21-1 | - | CASSYGSGTDNQPQHF | TGTGCCAGCAGCTACGGGAGTGGGACGGACAATCAGCCCCAGCATTTT
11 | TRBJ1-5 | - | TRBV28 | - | CASSSHQPQHF | TGTGCCAGCAGTTCTCATCAGCCCCAGCATTTT
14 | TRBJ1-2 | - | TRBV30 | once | CAWDASGVNYGYTF | TGTGCCTGGGACGCCTCAGGGGTTAACTATGGCTACACCTTC
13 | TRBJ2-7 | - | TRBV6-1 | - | CASSEALTYEQYF | TGTGCCAGCAGTGAGGCTCTCACCTACGAGCAGTACTTC
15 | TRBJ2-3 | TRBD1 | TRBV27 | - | CASSYRDRFADTQYF | TGTGCCAGCAGTTACCGGGACAGATTTGCAGATACGCAGTATTTT